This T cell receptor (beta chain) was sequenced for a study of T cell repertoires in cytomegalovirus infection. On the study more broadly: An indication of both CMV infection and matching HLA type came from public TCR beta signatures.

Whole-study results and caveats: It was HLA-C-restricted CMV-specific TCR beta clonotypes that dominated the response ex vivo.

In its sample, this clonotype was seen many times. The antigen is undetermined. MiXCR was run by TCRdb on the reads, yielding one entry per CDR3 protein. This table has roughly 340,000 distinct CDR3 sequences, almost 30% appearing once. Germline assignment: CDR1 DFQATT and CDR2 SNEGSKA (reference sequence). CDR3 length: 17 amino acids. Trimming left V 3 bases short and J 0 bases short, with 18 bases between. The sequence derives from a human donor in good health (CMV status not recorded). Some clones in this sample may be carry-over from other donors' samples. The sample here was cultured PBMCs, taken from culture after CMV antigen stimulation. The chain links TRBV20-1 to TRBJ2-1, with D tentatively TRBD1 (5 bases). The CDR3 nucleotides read TGCAGTGCTAGGCGGCGAGCAGGGCGGTACTCCTACAATGAGCAGTTCTTC. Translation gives CSARRRAGRYSYNEQFF.